These 14 T cell receptor beta chains originate from one sample sequenced in a study of blood T cell repertoires in COVID-19 (dated by TCRdb to between 2020 and 2021). Library prep was done by the immunoSEQ multiplex PCR assay. TCRdb re-hosts the immuneACCESS table, in-frame sequences only. Its copies lack some clones; in the studies checked, an unresolved V gene accounts for under half of them, and the cause for the rest is not known. The sample includes roughly 40,000 clones, with 88% observed a single time. The leading ten clones occupy just under 2.5% of the sample. The sequenced material came from peripheral blood. These receptors came from a human donor in a cohort sampled during active COVID-19.

This clone was observed a handful of times. The J gene is TRBJ2-5, the V gene TRBV30; D gene ambiguous. In germline, CDR1 is GTSNPN, CDR2 SVGIG (reference sequence). There are 13 residues in the CDR3. Trimming shortened V by 1 base and J by 4 bases, and 10 bases separated the two germline ends. The CDR3 DNA is TGTGCCTGGAGTGCCCTCCCCCTAGAGACCCAGTACTTC. The encoded protein is CAWSALPLETQYF.

The chain uses TRBV10-1 and TRBJ2-5; the match to TRBD2 covers 16 bases. This CDR3 region has 18 residues. The ends lost 6 bases at V and 3 bases at J; junction bases unmatched: 10. Per germline, CDR1 WNHNN and CDR2 SYGVQD (reference sequence). The CDR3 DNA is TGCGCCAGCAGGACTACGGGACTAGCGGGGGGGAATGAAGAGACCCAGTACTTC. Encoded protein: CASRTTGLAGGNEETQYF.

The chain couples TRBV21-1 to TRBJ1-2; the D segment call TRBD1 is taken from the table without a DNA check. TRBV21-1 constitutes a pseudogene. The CDR3 sequence is 16 residues long. Written as DNA, the CDR3 is TGTGCCAGCAGCAAAGGGGGTTTAGGGACAGGGAATGGCTACACCTTC. Translation: CASSKGGLGTGNGYTF.

J is TRBJ1-2 and V is TRBV6-6; D possibly corresponds to TRBD1 (6 bases). V was cut by 6 bases and J by 2 bases, with 16 bases left in between. Per germline, CDR1 MNHNY and CDR2 SVGAGI (reference sequence). The CDR3 length is 15 residues. The CDR3 spells CASRDLRTDNYGYTF. CDR3 DNA: TGTGCCAGCAGAGACCTTAGGACAGACAACTATGGCTACACCTTC.

The chain carries TRBV7-8 and TRBJ2-2, with D possibly TRBD2 on 6 matching bases. The V end lost 1 base, the J end lost 5 bases, and 11 bases lay between the germline ends. This CDR3 spans 15 amino acids. Germline-derived CDR1 and CDR2 are SGHVS and FQNEAQ. The CDR3 loop is CASSLGGTRTGELFF. CDR3 DNA: TGTGCCAGCAGCTTAGGCGGGACTCGGACCGGGGAGCTGTTTTTT.

The chain joins TRBV19 to TRBJ1-2, with a possible D match to TRBD1 (5 bases). Trimming left V 10 bases short and J 2 bases short, with 17 bases between. CDR1 and CDR2 (germline): LNHDA, SQIVND (reference sequence). This CDR3 comprises 14 residues. The DNA of the CDR3 is TGTGCCACCAACCCCGGGGGGGGGAACTATGGCTACACCTTC. Amino acids: CATNPGGGNYGYTF.

This clone has more than one count but fewer than ten. The chain links TRBV27 to TRBJ2-6; 8 bases line up with TRBD1. The CDR3 runs to 16 residues. V gave up 5 bases and J gave up 2 bases; unmatched junction bases: 5. Germline CDR1 is MNHEY and CDR2 is SMNVEV (reference sequence). The CDR3 sequence: CASSTPTGAGANVLTF. The CDR3 DNA follows: TGTGCCAGCAGTACCCCGACAGGGGCTGGGGCCAACGTCCTGACTTTC.

The V and J genes are TRBV12-3 or TRBV12-4 and TRBJ1-3; a possible D gene is TRBD1 (6 bases). The CDR3 loop spans 13 amino acids. V lost 8 bases and J lost 8, with 16 bases in between. CDR3 loop: CASAWGPGDTIYF. CDR3 nucleotides: TGTGCCAGCGCCTGGGGGCCCGGAGACACCATATATTTT.

This chain joins TRBV5-1 and TRBJ2-7; 10 bases fit TRBD1. V shed 5 bases, J shed 0 bases, and the junction held 5 bases outside the gene matches. CDR1 is SGHRS and CDR2 is YFSETQ in the germline V gene. The CDR3 has 15 amino acids. In DNA form, the CDR3 reads TGCGCCAGCAGTCGGGACAGGGGCAGCTCCTACGAGCAGTACTTC. Amino acids: CASSRDRGSSYEQYF.

This rearrangement joins TRBV19 to TRBJ1-3; D gene ambiguous. The germline V and J ends were trimmed by 1 base and 0 bases, with 13 bases remaining between them. The CDR3 length is 17 residues. CDR1 LNHDA and CDR2 SQIVND come from the germline V gene (reference sequence). CDR3 loop: CASSIGLVGFSGNTIYF. CDR3 DNA sequence: TGTGCCAGTAGTATAGGTCTTGTTGGCTTCTCTGGAAACACCATATATTTT.

This chain joins TRBV11-1 and TRBJ1-1, with 11 bases that match TRBD1. Trimming removed 2 bases from V and 6 bases from J; junction bases left unmatched: 2. The germline gives CDR1 SGHAT, CDR2 FQDESV (reference sequence). This CDR3 has 14 amino acids. The CDR3 coding sequence is TGTGCCAGCAGCTTACGGACAGGGGGCCCTGAAGCTTTCTTT. It specifies CASSLRTGGPEAFF.

Here the CDR3 reads CATSVPAGGQETQYF. Here the CDR3 DNA reads TGTGCCACCAGTGTACCAGCGGGGGGCCAAGAGACCCAGTACTTC. The rearrangement uses TRBV24-1 and TRBJ2-5; 9 bases line up with TRBD2. Germline CDR1 is KGHDR and CDR2 is SFDVKD. The CDR3 consists of 15 residues. The junction had 4 bases not matched to a gene; V was cut back by 5 bases and J by 1 base.

This chain connects TRBV5-1 to TRBJ2-5, with 10 bases matching TRBD1. J was trimmed by 4 bases and V by 3 bases; bases with no gene match: 6. The V gene's germline CDR1 is SGHRS and CDR2 YFSETQ. CDR3 length: 15 residues. CDR3 sequence: CASSSGQGLGETQYF. CDR3 DNA: TGCGCCAGCAGCTCGGGACAGGGGTTGGGAGAGACCCAGTACTTC.

The rearrangement links TRBV5-1 to TRBJ2-5, with a tentative D call TRBD1 (5 bases). Germline lookup yields CDR1 SGHRS and CDR2 YFSETQ. Trimming cost V 0 bases and J 5 bases, with 11 bases left between them. The CDR3 sequence is 14 residues long. The CDR3 sequence: CASSLGQGWETQYF. Here the CDR3 DNA reads TGCGCCAGCAGCTTGGGGCAGGGTTGGGAGACCCAGTACTTC. Full variable domain (rest looked up from reference TRBV5-1 and TRBJ2-5): KAGVTQTPRYLIKTRGQQVTLSCSPISGHRSVSWYQQTPGQGLQFLFEYFSETQRNKGNFPGRFSGRQFSNSRSEMNVSTLELGDSALYLCASSLGQGWETQYFGPGTRLLVL.